These 5 T cell receptor beta chains were all obtained from the same sample, sequenced in a study of shared clonotypes between healthy human individuals. Sequenced by immunoSEQ multiplex PCR; TCRdb stores in-frame clones only, minus some. This sample has about 1 million clones, with around 74% found just once. The sample consisted of memory CD4+ T cells sorted from blood. Subset in this sample: CD45RA-negative fraction. These receptors all stem from a man between 18 and 29 years old in good health.

Points on this clone: Other DNA sequences of this sample code for an identical CDR3. V usage is TRBV2 and J usage is TRBJ1-2, with TRBD1 identical over 10 bases. V dropped 6 bases and J dropped 7; count of bases not matched to a gene: 5. Germline values: CDR1 SNHLY, CDR2 FYNNEI. This CDR3 contains 13 residues. In nucleotides, the CDR3 is TGTGCCAGCAGCCGACAGGGGGCAGCTGGCTACACCTTC. Translated, it gives CASSRQGAAGYTF.

The J gene is TRBJ1-4, the V gene TRBV6-1; D remains ambiguous. The CDR3 runs 13 residues. The germline V gene encodes CDR1 MNHNS and CDR2 SASEGT. The V end was cut by 6 bases, the J end by 3 bases, with 8 bases between. CDR3 DNA sequence: TGTGCCAGCAGGACGGTAGCTAATGAAAAACTGTTTTTT. Protein sequence: CASRTVANEKLFF.

The chain couples TRBV9 to TRBJ2-3, with D unresolved. Germline CDR1 reads SGDLS; CDR2 reads YYNGEE. CDR3 length: 14 residues. V lost 4 bases and J 0 bases, leaving 9 bases between the germline ends. The CDR3 nucleotides are TGTGCCAGCAGCCGTAGGCGCAGCACAGATACGCAGTATTTT. Residues: CASSRRRSTDTQYF.

The chain joins TRBV9 to TRBJ1-2; maybe TRBD1 (5 bases). In germline, CDR1 is SGDLS, CDR2 YYNGEE. Trimming cost V 3 bases and J 8 bases, with 17 bases left between them. The CDR3 is 14 amino acids. The CDR3: CASSATGTELGYTF. The CDR3 DNA is TGTGCCAGCAGCGCAACCGGGACGGAATTGGGCTACACCTTC.

The chain is built from TRBV30 and TRBJ2-6; D tentatively fits TRBD1 or TRBD2 (5 bases each). Trimming cost V 2 bases and J 2 bases, with 16 bases left between them. There are 17 residues in the CDR3. CDR1 and CDR2 (germline): GTSNPN, SVGIG (reference sequence). CDR3 sequence (DNA): TGTGCCTGGAGTAGAGGGGCAGCCCAACCTGGGGCCAACGTCCTGACTTTC. Its protein is CAWSRGAAQPGANVLTF.